This TCR beta chain was sequenced during a study of radiotherapy plus CTLA-4 blockade in lung cancer. The count of this clone is one. Its target is unknown. The assay was immunoSEQ multiplex PCR, and TCRdb's table has in-frame clones only and misses some. This sample has some 77,000 clones; approximately 86% occur once, and the top ten carry 2% to 2.5%. This CDR3 comprises 17 residues. With 4 bases clipped from V and 10 bases from J, the junction kept 13 bases outside the gene matches. Germline loops: CDR1 PRHDT, CDR2 FYEKMQ (reference sequence). Points from the study as a whole: Clones of tumor-derived TCRs expanded in blood after radiotherapy plus ipilimumab. The authors reported that early blood T cell clone dynamics, with interferon-beta, best predicted response.

Sequences were derived from peripheral blood, sampled from a patient treated with radiotherapy plus ipilimumab. The TCR originated in a human donor with non-small cell lung cancer who had a partial response to radiotherapy plus ipilimumab. The chain links TRBV13 to TRBJ2-1; 13 bases are a match to TRBD2. The DNA for the CDR3 is TGTGCCAGCAGCTCCGGGACTAGCGGGATCAGCATCAGGGAGCAGTTCTTC. Its protein is CASSSGTSGISIREQFF. Filled out from reference TRBV13 and TRBJ2-1, the complete variable domain reads AAGVIQSPRHLIKEKRETATLKCYPIPRHDTVYWYQQGPGQDPQFLISFYEKMQSDKGSIPDRFSAQQFSDYHSELNMSSLELGDSALYFCASSSGTSGISIREQFFGPGTRLTVL.